Below, 17 T cell receptor beta chains from the same sample are listed, as sequenced in a study of T cells in Graves' hyperthyroidism and ophthalmopathy. The CDR3 regions of TCR beta were amplified from RNA transcripts. First-round RT-PCR targeting the TCR CDR3 was performed with the HTBI primer set. MiXCR was run by TCRdb on the multiplex PCR reads, yielding one entry per CDR3 protein. The sample holds around 350,000 distinct CDR3 sequences, about 18% seen once. The specimen was blood. Receptor source: a woman in her late teens or twenties with Graves' hyperthyroidism.

Many counts were recorded for this clonotype. The genes are TRBV6-4 and TRBJ2-2; D is ambiguous. Trimming took off 5 bases at V and 1 base at J, with 5 bases between the two ends. This CDR3 has 13 residues. The germline CDR1 and CDR2 sequences are MRHNA and SNTAGT. The CDR3 DNA sequence: TGTGCCAGCAGTATGAAGAACACCGGGGAGCTGTTTTTT. It yields the protein CASSMKNTGELFF.

Remarks on this clonotype: A much larger clone differs from this one at a single base, so this may be a read error. V gene TRBV6-9 combines with J gene TRBJ1-1; D is perhaps TRBD1 (5 bases). Germline CDR1 is MNHGY and CDR2 is SVAAGI. There are 14 residues in the CDR3. The CDR3 DNA is TGTGTCAGCAGTACCCCAGGGAGGCTTCCTGAAGCTTTCTTT. The encoded protein is CVSSTPGRLPEAFF.

This CDR3 reads CASSPGTPADEQYF. In nucleotides, the CDR3 is TGTGCCAGCTCACCCGGGACGCCTGCTGACGAGCAGTACTTC. This rearrangement joins TRBV18 to TRBJ2-7, with D possibly called TRBD1 or TRBD2 (5 bases each). The CDR3 sequence is 14 residues long. Trimming pared 3 bases from V and 5 bases from J, leaving 14 bases between. The germline CDR1 and CDR2 sequences are KGHSH and LQKENI. The full variable domain, with the rest looked up from reference TRBV18 and TRBJ2-7, is NAGVMQNPRHLVRRRGQEARLRCSPMKGHSHVYWYRQLPEEGLKFMVYLQKENIIDESGMPKERFSAEFPKEGPSILRIQQVVRGDSAAYFCASSPGTPADEQYFGPGTRLTVT.

This clonotype showed up many times. This chain connects TRBV13 to TRBJ1-2; no clear D gene. The CDR3 consists of 16 residues. V lost 1 base, J lost 2 bases, and 14 bases lay in between. CDR1 is PRHDT, CDR2 FYEKMQ, per germline (reference sequence). As DNA, the CDR3 is TGTGCCAGCAGCTTAGCCGCTCCCTACATGAACTATGGCTACACCTTC. It codes for CASSLAAPYMNYGYTF.

This clonotype was counted only a few times. V gene TRBV29-1 combines with J gene TRBJ2-5; D unresolved. This CDR3 comprises 11 residues. Germline V gives CDR1 SQVTM, CDR2 ANQGSEA. V dropped 4 bases and J dropped 2 bases, with 5 bases sitting between them. DNA for the CDR3: TGCAGCGTTGGAGGTCAAGAGACCCAGTACTTC. Translation gives CSVGGQETQYF.

DNA of the CDR3: TGCAGTGCCCACCAGGCCGTAGGAGGTACCTTC. It translates to CSAHQAVGGTF. This sequence joins TRBV20-1 and TRBJ1-2, with D uncertain. Per the germline V gene, CDR1 is DFQATT and CDR2 is SNEGSKA (reference sequence). Between the trimmed V and J ends, which lost 6 bases and 14 bases, there was a span of 19 bases. The CDR3 runs to 11 residues.

This clonotype has a count of ten or more. The chain has TRBV27 and TRBJ1-5, with D possibly being TRBD1 (6 bases). CDR3 size: 14 residues. Germline-derived CDR1 and CDR2 are MNHEY and SMNVEV (reference sequence). Trimming took 2 bases from V and 2 from J, leaving 7 bases between them. CDR3 residues: CASSLRQGNQPQHF. CDR3 coding DNA: TGTGCCAGCAGTTTAAGACAGGGCAATCAGCCCCAGCATTTT.

The table lists this clonotype with many counts. J is TRBJ2-5 and V is TRBV25-1, with TRBD1 matching over 7 bases. The V gene end was trimmed by 5 bases and the J gene end by 1 base; junction bases not matched to a gene: 7. CDR1 MGHDK and CDR2 SYGVNS come from the germline V gene. There are 15 residues in the CDR3. Here the CDR3 DNA reads TGTGCCAGCAGTACATCTAGGGACAGCCAAGAGACCCAGTACTTC. This encodes CASSTSRDSQETQYF.

At least ten counts were recorded for this clonotype. This rearrangement joins TRBV5-1 to TRBJ2-7; 7 nucleotides line up with TRBD1. Germline values: CDR1 SGHRS, CDR2 YFSETQ. V was pared by 3 bases and J by 0 bases, with 3 bases of the junction left unmatched. This CDR3 spans 14 amino acids. The CDR3 spells CASSWDSPSYEQYF. CDR3 nucleotides: TGCGCCAGCAGCTGGGACAGTCCCTCCTACGAGCAGTACTTC.

Many counts were recorded for this clonotype. This chain links TRBV12-3 or TRBV12-4 with TRBJ2-3, with TRBD2 matching 12 bases. The ends lost 4 bases at V and 6 bases at J; junction bases unmatched: 8. The CDR3 covers 16 residues. The CDR3 protein is CASSSALAGGLDTQYF. CDR3 bases: TGTGCCAGCAGTTCGGCCCTAGCGGGGGGGCTTGATACGCAGTATTTT.

Many counts were recorded for this clonotype. The V gene is TRBV20-1, the J gene TRBJ2-7; tentatively, D is TRBD1 (6 bases). The CDR3 sequence is 13 residues long. Germline V gene data show CDR1 as DFQATT and CDR2 as SNEGSKA (reference sequence). The V and J ends lost 2 bases and 3 bases respectively, with 11 bases between them. This CDR3 reads CSARPVRGYEQYF. CDR3 DNA: TGCAGTGCTAGACCCGTCAGGGGCTACGAGCAGTACTTC.

This clonotype was detected ten times or more. The rearrangement joins TRBV28 to TRBJ1-5, with D maybe TRBD1 (5 bases). Germline-derived CDR1 and CDR2 are MDHEN and SYDVKM. Trimming pared 6 bases from V and 12 bases from J, leaving 12 bases between. The CDR3 totals 11 residues. The CDR3 loop is CASSLRDHQHF. The CDR3 bases are TGTGCCAGCAGCTTGCGGGACCACCAGCATTTT.

This clonotype has ten or more counts. V is TRBV20-1 and J is TRBJ2-4; 9 nucleotides align to TRBD2. V dropped 7 bases and J dropped 6; count of bases not matched to a gene: 16. Germline loops: CDR1 DFQATT, CDR2 SNEGSKA (reference sequence). The CDR3 is made up of 16 amino acids. CDR3 region: CSGLGGPSGEVNIQYF. The DNA for the CDR3 is TGCAGTGGACTCGGAGGTCCTAGCGGGGAAGTAAACATTCAGTACTTC.

This clonotype was seen repeatedly, ten times or more. The V and J genes are TRBV4-2 and TRBJ2-7; D is ambiguous. The CDR3 contains 16 residues. Germline V gives CDR1 LGHNA, CDR2 YNFKEQ. The V gene lost 4 bases and the J gene lost 0 bases, with 16 bases spanning the gap. CDR3 sequence (DNA): TGTGCCAGCAGCCTAAACACTGACGCTCCCTCCTACGAGCAGTACTTC. It yields the protein CASSLNTDAPSYEQYF.

This clonotype showed up many times. The genes are TRBV2 and TRBJ2-6; a possible D gene is TRBD2 (5 bases). The CDR3 extends over 15 amino acids. Looked up from germline, CDR1 is SNHLY and CDR2 is FYNNEI. Trimming removed 1 base at V and 2 bases at J, with 6 bases between. The chain's CDR3 is CASSEDGTGANVLTF. In DNA, the CDR3 is TGTGCCAGCAGTGAAGACGGGACTGGGGCCAACGTCCTGACTTTC.

In this sample, this clonotype turned up many times. This sequence joins TRBV28 and TRBJ2-2, with D unclear. V was pared by 5 bases and J by 9 bases, with 7 bases between. The length of the CDR3 is 11 residues. CDR1 is MDHEN and CDR2 is SYDVKM in the germline V gene. The CDR3 DNA sequence: TGTGCCAGCAGTCCCCAGAGGGAGCTGTTTTTT. Amino acids: CASSPQRELFF.

J is TRBJ2-2 and V is TRBV10-3; TRBD1 agrees at 8 bases. The CDR3 extends over 16 amino acids. Germline CDR1 and CDR2: ENHRY and SYGVKD. Trimming at V came to 6 bases and at J to 1 base, leaving 7 bases not matched to a gene. For the CDR3, the DNA is TGTGCCATCAGATCTCCGGGGACAGGGAACACCGGGGAGCTGTTTTTT. Its translation: CAIRSPGTGNTGELFF.